One and the same sample provided the 9 T cell receptor beta chains below, sequenced in a study of blood T cell repertoires in COVID-19 (TCRdb year 2020). The library relied on the immunoSEQ multiplex PCR assay. TCRdb retrieved this table from immuneACCESS and kept in-frame rearrangements only. Not all clones are present; in checked studies, unresolved V genes account for under half, and no reason is known for the remainder. Within this sample are some 66,000 clones, with about 75% of them counted one time only. The ten largest clones add up to about 50% of the sample. Material: peripheral blood. These receptors originate from an elderly woman with acute or convalescent COVID-19.

The chain is built from TRBV12-3 or TRBV12-4 and TRBJ1-6; D gene uncertain. The CDR3 consists of 12 residues. V was clipped by 3 bases and J by 10 bases, with 7 bases between them. CDR3 amino acids: CASSFPSSPLHF. CDR3 in DNA: TGTGCCAGCAGTTTCCCGAGCTCACCCCTCCACTTT.

This sequence joins TRBV19 and TRBJ2-7; TRBD2 aligns across 8 bases. This CDR3 region has 14 residues. Germline V gene lookup returns CDR1 LNHDA and CDR2 SQIVND (reference sequence). V lost 3 bases, J lost 2 bases, and 3 bases stayed unmatched. The CDR3 spells CASSILGRAYEQYF. For the CDR3, the DNA is TGTGCCAGTAGTATCCTCGGGAGGGCCTACGAGCAGTACTTC. Variable domain in full (rest from reference TRBV19 and TRBJ2-7): DGGITQSPKYLFRKEGQNVTLSCEQNLNHDAMYWYRQDPGQGLRLIYYSQIVNDFQKGDIAEGYSVSREKKESFPLTVTSAQKNPTAFYLCASSILGRAYEQYFGPGTRLTVT.

The V call is TRBV9, the J call TRBJ2-1; D possibly corresponds to TRBD1 (6 bases). The germline gives CDR1 SGDLS, CDR2 YYNGEE. CDR3 length equals 16 residues. V was shortened by 4 bases and J by 0 bases, with 14 bases between the two germline ends. CDR3 amino acids: CASSQQGVSSYNEQFF. The CDR3 DNA sequence: TGTGCCAGCAGCCAACAGGGAGTAAGCTCCTACAATGAGCAGTTCTTC.

This chain links TRBV15 with TRBJ1-5; perhaps TRBD1 as D (6 bases). V gave up 0 bases and J gave up 7 bases, with 13 bases separating them. CDR1 and CDR2 from the germline V gene are LNHNV and YYDKDF (reference sequence). This CDR3 comprises 15 residues. CDR3 residues: CATSREIRGSQPQHF. The CDR3 nucleotides read TGTGCCACCAGCAGAGAGATCAGGGGATCACAGCCCCAGCATTTT.

The J gene is TRBJ2-7, the V gene TRBV24-1; 10 bases line up with TRBD1. Per germline, CDR1 KGHDR and CDR2 SFDVKD. The trim removed 3 bases at V and 2 bases at J, leaving 3 bases unmatched. The CDR3 spans 15 residues. CDR3 DNA: TGTGCCACCAGTGATCCAGGACAGGGGGCCTACGAGCAGTACTTC. As protein: CATSDPGQGAYEQYF.

The chain employs TRBV2 and TRBJ2-1; D is unresolved. Between the trimmed V and J ends, which lost 6 bases and 4 bases, there was a span of 4 bases. Germline V gives CDR1 SNHLY, CDR2 FYNNEI. The CDR3 totals 11 residues. The CDR3 spells CASSPYNEQFF. The DNA for the CDR3 is TGTGCCAGCAGCCCGTACAATGAGCAGTTCTTC.

The V call is TRBV24-1, the J call TRBJ1-5; D unclear. Trimming removed 8 bases at V and 7 bases at J, with 5 bases between. Germline V gives CDR1 KGHDR, CDR2 SFDVKD. The CDR3 loop spans 10 amino acids. CDR3 sequence: CATTVQPQHF. In DNA, the CDR3 is TGTGCCACCACCGTGCAGCCCCAGCATTTT.

This chain uses TRBV5-1 with TRBJ2-1, with 12 bases aligning to TRBD2. CDR1 and CDR2 from the germline V gene are SGHRS and YFSETQ. The CDR3 extends over 16 amino acids. Trimming took 4 bases from V and 8 from J; bases not matched to a gene: 10. The CDR3 DNA sequence: TGCGCCAGCAGCGCGAGGACTAGCGGGGTACACGATGAGCAGTTCTTC. Amino acids: CASSARTSGVHDEQFF.

The rearrangement links TRBV4-2 to TRBJ1-2; the D is unclear. Germline V gives CDR1 LGHNA, CDR2 YNFKEQ. The V and J ends lost 7 bases and 0 bases respectively, with 6 bases between them. The CDR3 contains 12 residues. The CDR3 region has the DNA TGTGCCAGCATCGGAGCTAACTATGGCTACACCTTC. Residues: CASIGANYGYTF.